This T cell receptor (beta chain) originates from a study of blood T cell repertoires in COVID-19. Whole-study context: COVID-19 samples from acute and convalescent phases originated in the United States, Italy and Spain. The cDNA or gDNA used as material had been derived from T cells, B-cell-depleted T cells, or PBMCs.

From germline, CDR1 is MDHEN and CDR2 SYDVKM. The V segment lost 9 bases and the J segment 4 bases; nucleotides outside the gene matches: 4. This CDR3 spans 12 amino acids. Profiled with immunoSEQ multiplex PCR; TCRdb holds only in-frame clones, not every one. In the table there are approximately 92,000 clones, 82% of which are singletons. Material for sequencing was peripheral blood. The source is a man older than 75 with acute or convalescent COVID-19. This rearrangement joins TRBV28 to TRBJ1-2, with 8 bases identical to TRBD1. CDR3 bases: TGTGCCAGTTTCACAGGGGGCTATGGCTACACCTTC. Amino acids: CASFTGGYGYTF.